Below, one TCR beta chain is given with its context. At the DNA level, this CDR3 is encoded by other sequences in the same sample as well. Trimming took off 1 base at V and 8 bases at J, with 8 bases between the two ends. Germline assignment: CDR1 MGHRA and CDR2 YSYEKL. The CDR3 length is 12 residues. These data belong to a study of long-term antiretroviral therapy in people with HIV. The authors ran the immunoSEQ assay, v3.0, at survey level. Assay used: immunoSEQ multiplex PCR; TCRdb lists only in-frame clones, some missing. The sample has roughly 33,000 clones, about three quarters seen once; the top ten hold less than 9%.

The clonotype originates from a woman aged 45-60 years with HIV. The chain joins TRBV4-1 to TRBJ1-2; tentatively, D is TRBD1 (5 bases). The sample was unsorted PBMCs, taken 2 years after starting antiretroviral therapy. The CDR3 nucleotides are TGCGCCAGCAGCCAAGGTGGGGCGGGCTACACCTTC. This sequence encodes CASSQGGAGYTF.